Following are 5 T cell receptor beta chains from one sample sequenced in a study of vaccination effects on CD4 cells after COVID-19. Antigen-specific CD4+ T cells were first expanded with viral peptide pools by the ViraFEST assay and only then sequenced. The authors isolated CD4+ T cells after 10 days of culture. The vaccine given was either BNT162b2 or mRNA-1273, in two doses. The method was immunoSEQ multiplex PCR; TCRdb's version includes in-frame clones alone and lacks a portion of them. The sample consists of about 29,000 clones, roughly 74% of them appearing once. Their recognized antigens are unknown. The source was CD4+ T cells from PBMCs cultured with HCoV-OC43 spike peptides, collected after COVID-19 vaccination. The subset is: HCoV-OC43 spike overlapping peptide pool stimulation. These receptors came from a human donor who received a COVID-19 vaccine.

The chain combines TRBV6-1 with TRBJ2-1, with TRBD2 matching 9 bases. Germline V gene lookup returns CDR1 MNHNS and CDR2 SASEGT. The CDR3 consists of 15 residues. The trim removed 3 bases at V and 13 bases at J, leaving 13 bases unmatched. The CDR3 DNA reads TGTGCCAGCAGTGAGGGCATACCGGGACTAGCCCCTCAGTTCTTC. Protein sequence: CASSEGIPGLAPQFF.

The table lists this clone with a count of one. The rearrangement uses TRBV10-1 and TRBJ2-3; D possibly corresponds to TRBD1 (5 bases). The CDR3 length is 15 residues. Trimming cost V 5 bases and J 3 bases, with 15 bases left between them. CDR1 is WNHNN and CDR2 is SYGVQD in the germline V gene (reference sequence). The CDR3 nucleotides are TGCGCCAGCAGTCCGTCAGGGAAGGTGACAGATACGCAGTATTTT. It codes for CASSPSGKVTDTQYF.

V gene TRBV5-1 combines with J gene TRBJ1-1, with unresolved D. This CDR3 comprises 12 residues. With 4 bases removed from V and 4 bases from J, the gap between germline ends came to 8 bases. The germline V gene encodes CDR1 SGHRS and CDR2 YFSETQ. The CDR3: CASSDMGTEAFF. For the CDR3, the DNA is TGCGCCAGCAGCGACATGGGCACTGAAGCTTTCTTT.

This clone was seen only a few times. The J gene is TRBJ1-5, the V gene TRBV5-8; D gene ambiguous. The CDR3 spans 14 residues. V shed 4 bases and J shed 9 bases, with 17 bases lying between them. From germline, CDR1 is SGHTS and CDR2 YDEGEE. The CDR3 coding sequence is TGTGCCAGCAGCCCGGAAATCCTCCGGTGGCCCCAGCATTTT. This encodes CASSPEILRWPQHF.

V is TRBV6-5 and J is TRBJ2-5, with 10 bases lining up with TRBD1. Germline-derived CDR1 and CDR2 are MNHEY and SVGAGI. With V trimmed by 9 bases and J by 3 bases, 7 bases remained unmatched. CDR3 size: 14 residues. The CDR3 coding sequence is TGTGCCAGTAGACAGGGGGCGGAGGAAGAGACCCAGTACTTC. It yields the protein CASRQGAEEETQYF.